The following is a T cell receptor beta chain sequence with its context. Its antigen is unknown. Sequencing was performed with immunoSEQ multiplex PCR; in TCRdb, only in-frame clones are kept and a portion is missing. The table includes about 18,000 clones, about 93% detected once. This sample is drawn from a study of T cell clonotyping in hematopoietic cell transplantation. V was pared by 5 bases and J by 12 bases, with 17 bases between. Germline assignment: CDR1 MDHEN and CDR2 SYDVKM. The CDR3 extends over 12 amino acids. Study findings and constraints: After transplant, recipient diversity fell while pathologically expanded clonotypes grew through day 180.

This chain joins TRBV28 and TRBJ2-7, with a weak D call TRBD1 (5 bases). The sequence was obtained from a middle-aged man in good health. Some clones in this sample may be carry-over from other donors' samples. Sequenced material: peripheral blood mononuclear cells. The CDR3 is CASSTRIGARYF. As DNA, the CDR3 is TGTGCCAGCAGTACCCGAATTGGGGCAAGGTACTTC.